The rows below give T cell receptor beta chains drawn from one sample of a study of blood T cells in healthy people across ages. TCRdb passed the 5' RACE reads through MiXCR, listing each CDR3 protein once. This table has approximately 1.5 million distinct CDR3 sequences, around 40% appearing once. The material sequenced was blood. All receptors derive from a woman aged 18-29 years in good health. Each CDR3 is given with its conserved first and last residue. D genes are given only for firm matches. Size is stated for part of the rows, as once, few or many counts, or as a class when the clone is expanded.

size	D	J	V	DNA	CDR3
-	-	TRBJ2-1	TRBV29-1	TGCAGCGCAACGCCCGGGGTCTACAATGAGCAGTTCTTC	CSATPGVYNEQFF
-	-	TRBJ1-2	TRBV11-2	TGTGCCAGCAGGGTAGTGGGCAGGGCTTCTAACTATGGCTACACCTTC	CASRVVGRASNYGYTF
-	-	TRBJ2-7	TRBV3-1	TGTGCCAGCAGCCACGGTTATAGCGCGCACAATGAGCAGTACTTC	CASSHGYSAHNEQYF
-	TRBD2	TRBJ2-2	TRBV10-3	TGTGCCATCAGAGGGACTAGCGGGAGTGACGACACCGGGGAGCTGTTTTTT	CAIRGTSGSDDTGELFF
-	-	TRBJ1-4	TRBV12-3/TRBV12-4	TGTGCCAGCGGGGCCAAGGCGTCGGCTGAAAAACTGTTTTTT	CASGAKASAEKLFF
-	-	TRBJ2-5	TRBV24-1	TGTGCCACCAGTGATGGGGGACAAGAGACCCAGTACTTC	CATSDGGQETQYF
-	TRBD1	TRBJ1-1	TRBV4-1	TGCGCCAGCAGCCAACTACAGGGGGTAACTGAAGCTTTCTTT	CASSQLQGVTEAFF
-	-	TRBJ2-3	TRBV27	TGTGCCAGCAGTCAGAGGGGGGGACAGGCAAGAGATACGCAGTATTTT	CASSQRGGQARDTQYF
many	TRBD2	TRBJ2-5	TRBV6-2/TRBV6-3	TGTGCCAGCAGTTACCTCCTAGCGGGAGACGAGACCCAGTACTTC	CASSYLLAGDETQYF
-	TRBD2	TRBJ2-5	TRBV20-1	TGCAGTGCTAGTTGGACTAGCGGGAGCTTAGAGACCCAGTACTTC	CSASWTSGSLETQYF
few	-	TRBJ1-2	TRBV12-3/TRBV12-4	TGTGCCAGCAGTTCGAAATCGAGACTTTTCTATGGCTACACCTTC	CASSSKSRLFYGYTF
few	-	TRBJ1-6	TRBV7-2	TGTGCCAGCAGCTTAGGGAGGACACGGGGATTGGCCCTCCACTTT	CASSLGRTRGLALHF
-	-	TRBJ1-1	TRBV29-1	TGCAGCGTGGTCAAGGGGGAGAACACTGAAGCTTTCTTT	CSVVKGENTEAFF
-	TRBD1	TRBJ2-3	TRBV12-5	TGTGCTAGTGGTTTGGATACAGGGGGCCCACATACGCAGTATTTT	CASGLDTGGPHTQYF
-	-	TRBJ2-1	TRBV7-9	TGTGCCAGCAGCTTACAGGGGACCTCCTACGATGAGCAGTTCTTC	CASSLQGTSYDEQFF
-	TRBD1	TRBJ1-2	TRBV6-1	TGTGCCAGCAGTGACAGGGGGTCGGGCTATGGCTACACCTTC	CASSDRGSGYGYTF
-	-	TRBJ2-5	TRBV6-5	TGTGCCAGCAGTTACACCGCGCAAGAGACCCAGTACTTC	CASSYTAQETQYF
-	TRBD1	TRBJ2-5	TRBV12-3/TRBV12-4	TGTGCCAGCAGGCGACAGGGGTCTAACTACGAGCGGTACTTC	CASRRQGSNYERYF
few	TRBD2	TRBJ2-3	TRBV20-1	TGCAGTGCTAGTAGGGCTAGCGGTAGCACAGATACGCAGTATTTT	CSASRASGSTDTQYF
many	-	TRBJ2-1	TRBV29-1	TGCAGCGTTACGGGGTTAGAATTCGGCTACAATGAGCAGTTCTTC	CSVTGLEFGYNEQFF
many	-	TRBJ2-1	TRBV7-9	TGTGCCAGCAGCTTAGCGCTAGGGAGCTCCTACAATGAGCAGTTCTTC	CASSLALGSSYNEQFF
few	-	TRBJ1-6	TRBV6-1	TGTGCCAGCAAGAAAATAGTTGCCTCCTATAATTCACCCCTCCACTTT	CASKKIVASYNSPLHF
few	-	TRBJ2-3	TRBV7-2	TGTGCCAGCAGCTTACAAGGGGGAGGGATTAAGACAGATACGCAGTATTTT	CASSLQGGGIKTDTQYF
few	TRBD1	TRBJ1-5	TRBV10-3	TGTGCCATCAGGCTGACAGGGGGCGAGAATCAGCCCCAGCATTTT	CAIRLTGGENQPQHF
-	TRBD1	TRBJ1-2	TRBV3-1	TGTGCCAGCAGCCAATCCGGGACAGGCAACTATGGCTACACCTTC	CASSQSGTGNYGYTF
few	-	TRBJ2-3	TRBV20-1	TGCAGTGCAACAAGCGGACCAGATACGCAGTATTTT	CSATSGPDTQYF
-	TRBD2	TRBJ2-3	TRBV10-2	TGCGCCAGCAGTGATTCCATTCCCGGGACTAGCGGGAGTAGCACAGATACGCAGTATTTT	CASSDSIPGTSGSSTDTQYF
-	-	TRBJ1-5	TRBV20-1	TGCAGTGCTTCGCAAATACAGTATCAGCCCCAGCATTTT	CSASQIQYQPQHF
few	-	TRBJ2-4	TRBV5-1	TGCGCCAGCAGCTTGGATGCCAAAAACATTCAGTACTTC	CASSLDAKNIQYF
-	TRBD2	TRBJ2-1	TRBV7-3	TGTGCCAGCAGCTTAGAAGCGGGAGGCCTGAGTTACAATGAGCAGTTCTTC	CASSLEAGGLSYNEQFF
-	-	TRBJ1-5	TRBV18	TGTGCCAGCTCACCACCAGGGTGGGCTCAGCCCCAGCATTTT	CASSPPGWAQPQHF
-	TRBD1	TRBJ1-5	TRBV12-3/TRBV12-4	TGTGCCAGCAGTGTAGACAGGGCCCCAAATCAGCCCCAGCATTTT	CASSVDRAPNQPQHF
-	-	TRBJ2-1	TRBV29-1	TGCAGCGCCGGCGGGACCAGCTCCTACAATGAGCAGTTCTTC	CSAGGTSSYNEQFF
-	-	TRBJ1-2	TRBV28	TGTGCCAGCAGTTCCTGGACAGCTTCGAACTACACCTTC	CASSSWTASNYTF
once	-	TRBJ2-1	TRBV6-5	TGTGCCAGCAGTGACCTTAGGGCAGGAATTGGGCAGTTCTTC	CASSDLRAGIGQFF
-	-	TRBJ2-3	TRBV7-8	TGTGCCAGCAGCTGGGCGGATACTAGCACAGATACGCAGTATTTT	CASSWADTSTDTQYF
-	TRBD1	TRBJ1-6	TRBV27	TGTGCCAGCGGTGAGACGGGACAGGGAAGATCACCCCTCCACTTT	CASGETGQGRSPLHF
many	-	TRBJ2-7	TRBV6-2/TRBV6-3	TGTGCCAGCAGCCCAAGGGACGAGCAGTACTTC	CASSPRDEQYF
-	-	TRBJ2-5	TRBV20-1	TGCAGTACTAGCCACCCCGGGGACCTTATTCGGGAGACCCAGTACTTC	CSTSHPGDLIRETQYF
few	TRBD2	TRBJ2-5	TRBV7-9	TGTGCCAGCAGCCCGCCCTTAACTAGCGGGGGACAAGAGACCCAGTACTTC	CASSPPLTSGGQETQYF
-	-	TRBJ1-1	TRBV7-9	TGTGCCAGCAGCGCCTACCTAGGGTCTGAAGCTTTCTTT	CASSAYLGSEAFF
few	-	TRBJ2-1	TRBV7-9	TGTGCCAGCACCTTGGACTCGACGTCCTACAATGAGCAGTTCTTC	CASTLDSTSYNEQFF
many	-	TRBJ1-1	TRBV5-1	TGCGCCAGCAGCTTGCGAGTGAACACTGAAGCTTTCTTT	CASSLRVNTEAFF
few	-	TRBJ1-5	TRBV6-2/TRBV6-3	TGTGCCAGCAGTTGGCCGCTCGGGGAGGCGAGCAATCAGCCCCAGCATTTT	CASSWPLGEASNQPQHF
-	-	TRBJ1-2	TRBV11-2	TGTGCCAGCAGCTTAGTAAAGGGTAGGAACTATGGCTACACCTTC	CASSLVKGRNYGYTF
few	-	TRBJ2-1	TRBV4-2	TGTGCCAGCAGCCAAGCCCGTTTGGCTCCGATATCCTACAATGAGCAGTTCTTC	CASSQARLAPISYNEQFF
-	-	TRBJ1-1	TRBV7-9	TGTGCCAGCAGCTACGGACCGGGTGAAGCTTTCTTT	CASSYGPGEAFF
-	-	TRBJ2-1	TRBV28	TGTGCCAGCAGCGTCATCAGGGGTGGAAATGAGCAGTTCTTC	CASSVIRGGNEQFF
-	TRBD2	TRBJ2-5	TRBV7-8	TGTGCCAGCAGCTTAGTTGGGTCTAGCGGAAAAGAGACCCAGTACTTC	CASSLVGSSGKETQYF
-	TRBD1	TRBJ2-1	TRBV12-3/TRBV12-4	TGTGCCAGCAGCCAGGGACAGTACGATGAGCAGTTCTTC	CASSQGQYDEQFF
-	TRBD1	TRBJ2-4	TRBV7-2	TGTGCCGGCAGCTTACCTCGGACAGGGTTCAAAAACATTCAGTACTTC	CAGSLPRTGFKNIQYF
few	TRBD1	TRBJ1-2	TRBV12-3/TRBV12-4	TGTGCCAGCAGTCGGACAGGGGTTTCCATTCCTAACTATGGCTACACCTTC	CASSRTGVSIPNYGYTF
few	-	TRBJ2-2	TRBV30	TGTGCCTGGAGTGCATTTTTCGGGGAGCTGTTTTTT	CAWSAFFGELFF
few	-	TRBJ1-1	TRBV3-1	TGTGCCAGCAGCCGACAGTGGGAAGAAACTGAAGCTTTCTTT	CASSRQWEETEAFF
many	TRBD2	TRBJ2-7	TRBV4-1	TGCGCCAGCAGCCGAAGTTTTGGGAGGACTAGCGGGGCGCACGAGCAGTACTTC	CASSRSFGRTSGAHEQYF